This passage covers 27 T cell receptor beta chains from one sample sequenced in a study of shared clonotypes between healthy human individuals. The table came from immunoSEQ multiplex PCR; TCRdb's copy has only in-frame clones and leaves some out. The sample has about a million clones, more than 65% seen once. Sequenced input: memory CD4+ T cells sorted from blood. Specified subset: CD45RA-negative fraction. These receptor sequences come from a man between 18 and 35 years old in good health.

The J gene is TRBJ2-1, the V gene TRBV6-5, with TRBD1 matching over 9 bases. This CDR3 has 13 amino acids. Germline CDR1 and CDR2: MNHEY and SVGAGI. V shed 2 bases, J shed 13 bases, and the junction held 6 bases outside the gene matches. The CDR3 is CASSYGTGFEQFF. The CDR3 bases are TGTGCCAGCAGTTACGGGACAGGGTTCGAACAGTTCTTC.

Concerning this clone: Other DNA sequences from this sample encode an identical CDR3 as well. V usage is TRBV11-3 and J usage is TRBJ2-3, with a possible D match to TRBD2 (6 bases). V was cut by 3 bases and J by 0 bases, with 10 bases left in between. The CDR3 has 15 amino acids. Germline CDR1 is SGHNT and CDR2 is YENEEA. Written as DNA, the CDR3 is TGTGCCAGCAGCTTGCACAGCGGGAGCACAGATACGCAGTATTTT. Its translation is CASSLHSGSTDTQYF.

The genes are TRBV4-2 and TRBJ2-5; 12 positions agree with TRBD2. This CDR3 comprises 17 residues. Germline V gene sequence: CDR1 LGHNA, CDR2 YNFKEQ. V lost 0 bases, J lost 6 bases, and 8 bases stayed unmatched. The CDR3 here is CASSQEVASGGGKTQYF. For the CDR3, the DNA is TGTGCCAGCAGCCAAGAGGTGGCTAGCGGGGGGGGAAAGACCCAGTACTTC.

V is TRBV10-2 and J is TRBJ2-7; TRBD2 matches at 9 bases. V shed 3 bases and J 4 bases; nucleotides not matched to a gene: 10. The CDR3 runs 16 residues. Germline CDR1 is WSHSY and CDR2 is SAAADI. CDR3 sequence: CASSDPIGTSRYEQYF. CDR3 sequence (DNA): TGCGCCAGCAGTGACCCAATAGGGACTAGCAGATACGAGCAGTACTTC.

The chain links TRBV11-2 to TRBJ2-1; 7 bases map to TRBD1. This CDR3 contains 17 residues. Trimming took 2 bases from V and 3 from J; bases not matched to a gene: 10. Germline V lookup: CDR1 SGHAT, CDR2 FQNNGV. CDR3 nucleotides: TGTGCCAGCAGCTTATCTTCCGGGACAGCTAGCTACAATGAGCAGTTCTTC. Its translation is CASSLSSGTASYNEQFF. Full variable domain (remainder filled in from reference TRBV11-2 and TRBJ2-1): EAGVAQSPRYKIIEKRQSVAFWCNPISGHATLYWYQQILGQGPKLLIQFQNNGVVDDSQLPKDRFSAERLKGVDSTLKIQPAKLEDSAVYLCASSLSSGTASYNEQFFGPGTRLTVL.

Only a few counts were recorded for this clone. This sequence joins TRBV10-3 and TRBJ2-2, with TRBD1 matching over 9 bases. This CDR3 comprises 15 residues. The V and J ends lost 2 bases and 7 bases, in that order; junction bases with no gene match: 5. The germline V gene encodes CDR1 ENHRY and CDR2 SYGVKD. The CDR3 sequence: CAISETGGAGGELFF. The CDR3 DNA reads TGTGCCATCAGTGAGACAGGGGGCGCGGGCGGGGAGCTGTTTTTT.

The chain joins TRBV6-5 to TRBJ2-7; D uncertain. Germline V lookup: CDR1 MNHEY, CDR2 SVGAGI. Trimming pared 5 bases from V and 1 base from J, leaving 3 bases between. The CDR3 consists of 11 residues. DNA for the CDR3: TGTGCCAGCAGTACGTCCTACGAGCAGTACTTC. It translates to CASSTSYEQYF.

The chain recombines TRBV6-5 with TRBJ2-7, with D unresolved. The germline V gene encodes CDR1 MNHEY and CDR2 SVGAGI. The V end was cut by 0 bases, the J end by 3 bases, with 9 bases between. The CDR3 runs 14 residues. The CDR3 protein is CASSYSKGYYEQYF. In DNA, the CDR3 is TGTGCCAGCAGTTACTCGAAGGGTTACTACGAGCAGTACTTC.

As to this clone: One base away lies a much larger clone, so this may be a sequencing read error. The chain links TRBV6-6 to TRBJ1-2, with D maybe TRBD1 (5 bases). Germline V gene data show CDR1 as MNHNY and CDR2 as SVGAGI (reference sequence). The CDR3 loop spans 13 amino acids. The CDR3 nucleotides read TGTACCGGAGGGATAAGAGGGGTCTATGGCTACACCTTC. Translation: CTGGIRGVYGYTF.

CDR3 protein: CASSLDSASGDVYEQYF. Written as DNA, the CDR3 is TGTGCCAGCAGCTTAGACTCCGCATCAGGGGATGTCTACGAGCAGTACTTC. The V and J genes are TRBV11-2 and TRBJ2-7; tentative D call: TRBD1 (6 bases). This CDR3 contains 17 residues. V was trimmed by 0 bases and J by 3 bases, leaving 18 bases between them. The germline gives CDR1 SGHAT, CDR2 FQNNGV.

The chain has TRBV9 and TRBJ2-3; 7 bases agree with TRBD1. CDR3 length: 16 residues. Germline CDR1 is SGDLS and CDR2 is YYNGEE. The V and J ends lost 5 bases and 0 bases, in that order; junction bases with no gene match: 9. The CDR3 is CASSDITGASTDTQYF. CDR3 nucleotides: TGTGCCAGCAGTGATATTACAGGGGCTAGCACAGATACGCAGTATTTT.

A few counts support this clone. The chain has TRBV4-2 and TRBJ2-2; perhaps TRBD2 as D (6 bases). The germline CDR1 and CDR2 sequences are LGHNA and YNFKEQ. Trimming took 0 bases from V and 0 from J, leaving 14 bases between them. The length of the CDR3 is 18 residues. The CDR3 region has the DNA TGTGCCAGCAGCCAAGAGGTGTCGGCGGGGACGAACACCGGGGAGCTGTTTTTT. Its protein product is CASSQEVSAGTNTGELFF.

The rearrangement joins TRBV19 to TRBJ1-2; D is unclear. Germline CDR1 is LNHDA and CDR2 is SQIVND (reference sequence). Between the trimmed V and J ends, which lost 7 bases and 2 bases, there was a span of 11 bases. The length of the CDR3 is 13 residues. CDR3 loop: CASNFVQNYGYTF. The CDR3 region has the DNA TGTGCCAGTAATTTTGTACAAAACTATGGCTACACCTTC.

About this clone: A single base is all that separates this from a far larger clone, so a read error is likely. Other nucleotide sequences in the sample specify the same CDR3. The chain joins TRBV11-3 to TRBJ2-7; either TRBD1 or TRBD2 may supply D (5 bases each). The V and J ends lost 5 bases and 3 bases respectively, with 8 bases between them. Germline CDR1 SGHNT, CDR2 YENEEA. CDR3 length: 12 residues. Here the CDR3 reads CASSPGGYEQYF. CDR3 DNA: TGTGCCAGCAGCCCTGGGGGCTACGAGCAGTACTTC.

This chain joins TRBV7-2 and TRBJ1-1, with D uncertain. V lost 6 bases to trimming and J lost 8 bases, with 13 bases between them. The CDR3 runs to 12 residues. Per germline, CDR1 SGHTA and CDR2 FQGNSA. CDR3 protein: CASSQVGSEAFF. The CDR3, as DNA: TGTGCCAGCAGTCAGGTCGGGTCCGAAGCTTTCTTT.

V gene TRBV19 combines with J gene TRBJ1-1, with a weak D call TRBD1 (5 bases). Looked up from germline, CDR1 is LNHDA and CDR2 is SQIVND (reference sequence). V shed 4 bases and J shed 4 bases, with 16 bases lying between them. The CDR3 has 15 amino acids. The DNA for the CDR3 is TGTGCCAGTAGTAATGGATTGGGACGGACCACTGAAGCTTTCTTT. Translated: CASSNGLGRTTEAFF.

The V gene is TRBV9, the J gene TRBJ2-7, with TRBD1 identical over 7 bases. Germline loops: CDR1 SGDLS, CDR2 YYNGEE. The CDR3 length is 15 residues. The ends lost 4 bases at V and 4 bases at J; junction bases unmatched: 11. CDR3 in amino acids: CASSPREGADYEQYF. CDR3 nucleotides: TGTGCCAGCAGCCCCCGTGAGGGGGCGGATTACGAGCAGTACTTC.

The table lists this clone with many counts. The rearrangement joins TRBV10-3 to TRBJ1-2; D gene ambiguous. The CDR3 extends over 13 amino acids. The germline CDR1 and CDR2 sequences are ENHRY and SYGVKD. Deletions cut 2 bases from V and 3 bases from J, with 7 bases between. The CDR3 reads CAISEQVYYGYTF. In DNA form, the CDR3 reads TGTGCCATCAGTGAGCAGGTCTACTATGGCTACACCTTC.

The gene calls are TRBV15 and TRBJ1-6; D gene unclear. This CDR3 comprises 13 residues. Germline-derived CDR1 and CDR2 are LNHNV and YYDKDF (reference sequence). The V end was cut by 4 bases, the J end by 7 bases, with 8 bases between. In nucleotides, the CDR3 is TGTGCCACCAGCACCACGGGAAATTCACCCCTCCACTTT. Amino acid sequence: CATSTTGNSPLHF.

The chain joins TRBV2 to TRBJ2-7; 7 nucleotides align to TRBD2. The CDR3 sequence is 16 residues long. The germline V gene has CDR1 SNHLY and CDR2 FYNNEI. Losses at the gene ends were 8 bases for V and 4 bases for J; bases not matched to a gene: 17. CDR3 residues: CASRAGRAGERYEQYF. The CDR3 region has the DNA TGTGCCAGCCGCGCGGGGAGGGCAGGTGAGCGGTACGAGCAGTACTTC.

This clone was counted only a few times. V usage is TRBV18 and J usage is TRBJ1-4; D gene ambiguous. CDR3 length: 14 residues. Trimming stripped 3 bases from V and 7 bases from J, with 12 bases between. Germline V gene sequence: CDR1 KGHSH, CDR2 LQKENI. CDR3: CASSPMDVSEKLFF. DNA for the CDR3: TGTGCCAGCTCACCGATGGATGTTAGTGAAAAACTGTTTTTT.

V gene TRBV27 combines with J gene TRBJ2-3; D uncertain. There are 14 residues in the CDR3. V was clipped by 2 bases and J by 3 bases, with 9 bases between them. Germline V lookup: CDR1 MNHEY, CDR2 SMNVEV (reference sequence). CDR3 in amino acids: CASSLVFRTDTQYF. The CDR3 nucleotides are TGTGCCAGCAGTTTAGTGTTTAGAACAGATACGCAGTATTTT.

The J gene is TRBJ2-2, the V gene TRBV19; 7 bases are shared with TRBD1. V gave up 7 bases and J gave up 6 bases; unmatched junction bases: 11. Germline values: CDR1 LNHDA, CDR2 SQIVND (reference sequence). The CDR3 has 15 residues. CDR3: CASTQQGQGAGELFF. The CDR3 coding sequence is TGTGCCAGTACTCAACAAGGGCAGGGGGCCGGGGAGCTGTTTTTT.

The chain employs TRBV11-2 and TRBJ1-6; D gene unclear. Trimming removed 5 bases from V and 0 bases from J, with 5 bases in between. The CDR3 runs 14 residues. Germline values: CDR1 SGHAT, CDR2 FQNNGV. The DNA of the CDR3 is TGTGCCAGCAGCGGGCTCTCCTATAATTCACCCCTCCACTTT. Encoded protein: CASSGLSYNSPLHF.

This chain uses TRBV5-4 with TRBJ1-1; D possibly corresponds to TRBD1 (5 bases). V was clipped by 3 bases and J by 5 bases, with 17 bases between them. The CDR3 extends over 15 amino acids. Germline V gene sequence: CDR1 SGHNT, CDR2 YYREEE (reference sequence). CDR3: CASSWGVRDGTEAFF. The CDR3 nucleotides read TGTGCCAGCAGCTGGGGGGTGAGGGATGGTACTGAAGCTTTCTTT.

CDR3 residues: CASSGSGFGSYEQYF. The CDR3 nucleotides read TGTGCCAGCAGCGGATCGGGTTTTGGCTCCTACGAGCAGTACTTC. The rearrangement links TRBV28 to TRBJ2-7; D unclear. In germline, CDR1 is MDHEN, CDR2 SYDVKM. The CDR3 runs 15 residues. V was cut by 6 bases and J by 0 bases, with 15 bases left in between. Combining the CDR3 with reference TRBV28 and TRBJ2-7 gives the whole variable domain DVKVTQSSRYLVKRTGEKVFLECVQDMDHENMFWYRQDPGLGLRLIYFSYDVKMKEKGDIPEGYSVSREKKERFSLILESASTNQTSMYLCASSGSGFGSYEQYFGPGTRLTVT.

This clone has just a few counts. The chain is built from TRBV5-6 and TRBJ1-5; 11 bases align to TRBD1. Germline-derived CDR1 and CDR2 are SGHDT and YYEEEE. Losses at the gene ends were 4 bases for V and 3 bases for J; bases not matched to a gene: 6. The CDR3 contains 16 residues. The CDR3 is CASSKGTGGFNQPQHF. CDR3 nucleotide sequence: TGTGCCAGCAGCAAGGGGACAGGGGGATTCAATCAGCCCCAGCATTTT.